This T cell receptor (beta chain) was captured by sequencing in a study of blood T cell repertoires in COVID-19. Across the whole study: Spain, Italy and the United States supplied samples that represented acute and convalescent COVID-19. T cells, B-cell-depleted T cells, or PBMCs provided the cDNA or gDNA that served as material.

In the original processing: How many nucleated cells were present was estimated from reference gene primer amplification. Using immunoSEQ multiplex PCR, the repertoire was profiled, and TCRdb retains in-frame clones only, with some absent. The DNA gave D and trimming, while V, J and clone size come from that table. The sample has over 150,000 clones, around 77% seen once; the top ten hold around 2.7%. V shed 4 bases, J shed 0 bases, and the junction held 5 bases outside the gene matches. CDR3 size: 16 residues. The germline V gene has CDR1 SGDLS and CDR2 YYNGEE. The chain is built from TRBV9 and TRBJ2-2; 8 nucleotides agree with TRBD2. Sequencing was performed on peripheral blood. This TCR derives from a man in his 70s with acute or convalescent COVID-19. The DNA for the CDR3 is TGTGCCAGCAGCCCCCTGGGACTAGCGAACACCGGGGAGCTGTTTTTT. Protein product: CASSPLGLANTGELFF.